There are a few counts of the clone carrying this T cell receptor (beta chain). Between the trimmed V and J ends, which lost 6 bases and 4 bases, there was a span of 17 bases. There are 15 residues in the CDR3. The germline V gene has CDR1 LGHNT and CDR2 FRNRAP. The data belong to a study of tumor-infiltrating lymphocytes in primary liver carcinoma. Across the study: Roughly 3.65 to 7.13 million productive TCRbeta reads came from each sample, comparable across tissue types.

It was unsorted whole blood that yielded blood RNA, and germline DNA was also extracted. With a constant-region primer, TCR beta cDNA was made from approximately 520 ng of total RNA. Sequencing libraries for TCR beta derived from three nested multiplex PCR rounds that used slightly modified ARM-PCR. Each of the first two PCR rounds ran 9 to 11 cycles with TRBV1-TRBV30 forward and C-beta reverse primers. One entry per CDR3 protein, called by TCRdb with MiXCR from the multiplex PCR reads. The repertoire holds about 320,000 distinct CDR3 sequences, with approximately 54% as singletons. The receptor was derived from a woman in her thirties with primary liver carcinoma and hepatitis B virus infection. This chain joins TRBV12-5 and TRBJ2-3; D is possibly TRBD1 (5 bases). The sequencing input was peripheral blood. DNA of the CDR3: TGTGCTAGTGGGTTGTCCCCAGGGCGCCCAGATACGCAGTATTTT. Protein: CASGLSPGRPDTQYF. The variable domain in full, with the rest retrieved from reference TRBV12-5 and TRBJ2-3, is DARVTQTPRHKVTEMGQEVTMRCQPILGHNTVFWYRQTMMQGLELLAYFRNRAPLDDSGMPKDRFSAEMPDATLATLKIQPSEPRDSAVYFCASGLSPGRPDTQYFGPGTRLTVL.